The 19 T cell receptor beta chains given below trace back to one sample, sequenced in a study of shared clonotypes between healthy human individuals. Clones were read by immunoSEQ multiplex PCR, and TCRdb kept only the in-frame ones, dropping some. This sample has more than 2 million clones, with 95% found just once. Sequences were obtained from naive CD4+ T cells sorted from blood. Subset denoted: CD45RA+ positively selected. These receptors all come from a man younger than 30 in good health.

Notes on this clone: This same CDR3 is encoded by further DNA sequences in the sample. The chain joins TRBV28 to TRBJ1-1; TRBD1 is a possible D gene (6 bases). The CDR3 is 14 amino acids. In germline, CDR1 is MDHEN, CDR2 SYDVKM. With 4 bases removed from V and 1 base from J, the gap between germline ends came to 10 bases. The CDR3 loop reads CASSSGTRNTEAFF. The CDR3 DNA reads TGTGCCAGCAGTTCCGGGACAAGGAACACTGAAGCTTTCTTT. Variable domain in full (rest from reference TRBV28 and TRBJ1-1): DVKVTQSSRYLVKRTGEKVFLECVQDMDHENMFWYRQDPGLGLRLIYFSYDVKMKEKGDIPEGYSVSREKKERFSLILESASTNQTSMYLCASSSGTRNTEAFFGQGTRLTVV.

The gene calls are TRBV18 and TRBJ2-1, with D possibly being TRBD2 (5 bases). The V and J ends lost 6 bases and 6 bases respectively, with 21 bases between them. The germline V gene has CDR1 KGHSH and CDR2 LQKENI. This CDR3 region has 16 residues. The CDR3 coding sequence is TGTGCCAGCTCCCCTCCCCGTGGAGGAGAAAGCAATGAGCAGTTCTTC. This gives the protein CASSPPRGGESNEQFF.

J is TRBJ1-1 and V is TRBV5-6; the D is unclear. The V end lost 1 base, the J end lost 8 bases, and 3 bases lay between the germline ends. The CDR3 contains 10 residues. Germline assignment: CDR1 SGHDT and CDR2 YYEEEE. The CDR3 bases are TGTGCCAGCAGCTTGACCGAAGCTTTCTTT. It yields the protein CASSLTEAFF.

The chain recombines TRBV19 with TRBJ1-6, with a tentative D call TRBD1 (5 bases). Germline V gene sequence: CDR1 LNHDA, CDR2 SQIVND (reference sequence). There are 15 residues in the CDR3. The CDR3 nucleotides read TGTGCGACAAAGTACGGGTCAGGGCTGGATTCACCCCTCCACTTT. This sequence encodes CATKYGSGLDSPLHF.

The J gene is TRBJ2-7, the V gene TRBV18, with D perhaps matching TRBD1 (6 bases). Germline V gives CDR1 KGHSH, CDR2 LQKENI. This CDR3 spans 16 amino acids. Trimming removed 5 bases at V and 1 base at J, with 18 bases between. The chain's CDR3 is CASSSSPGTSSYEQYF. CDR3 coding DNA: TGTGCCAGCTCAAGTTCCCCCGGGACATCTTCCTACGAGCAGTACTTC. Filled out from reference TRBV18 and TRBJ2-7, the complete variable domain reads NAGVMQNPRHLVRRRGQEARLRCSPMKGHSHVYWYRQLPEEGLKFMVYLQKENIIDESGMPKERFSAEFPKEGPSILRIQQVVRGDSAAYFCASSSSPGTSSYEQYFGPGTRLTVT.

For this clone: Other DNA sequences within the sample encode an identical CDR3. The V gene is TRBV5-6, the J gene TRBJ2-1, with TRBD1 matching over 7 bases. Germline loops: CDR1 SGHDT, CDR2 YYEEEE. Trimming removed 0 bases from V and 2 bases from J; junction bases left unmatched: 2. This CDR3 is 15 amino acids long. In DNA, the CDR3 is TGTGCCAGCAGCTTGGGTCAGGGGGCCTACAATGAGCAGTTCTTC. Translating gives CASSLGQGAYNEQFF.

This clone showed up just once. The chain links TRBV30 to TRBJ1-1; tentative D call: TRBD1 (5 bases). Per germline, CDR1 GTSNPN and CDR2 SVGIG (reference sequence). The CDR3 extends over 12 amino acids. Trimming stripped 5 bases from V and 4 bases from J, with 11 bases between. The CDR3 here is CAWGRGGTEAFF. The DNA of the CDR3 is TGTGCCTGGGGCCGCGGGGGCACTGAAGCTTTCTTT.

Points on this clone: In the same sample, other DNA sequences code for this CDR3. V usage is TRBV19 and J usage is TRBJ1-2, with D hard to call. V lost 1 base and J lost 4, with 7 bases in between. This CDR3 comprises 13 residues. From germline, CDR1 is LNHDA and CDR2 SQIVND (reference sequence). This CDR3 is CASSIGSGYGYTF. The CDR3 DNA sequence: TGTGCCAGTAGTATAGGGTCCGGCTATGGCTACACCTTC.

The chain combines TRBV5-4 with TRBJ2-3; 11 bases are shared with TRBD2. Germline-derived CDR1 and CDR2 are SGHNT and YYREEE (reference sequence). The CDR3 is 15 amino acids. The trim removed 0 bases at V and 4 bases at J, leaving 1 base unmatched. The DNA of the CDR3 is TGTGCCAGCAGCTTGGTACTAGCGGGGGCAGATACGCAGTATTTT. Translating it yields CASSLVLAGADTQYF.

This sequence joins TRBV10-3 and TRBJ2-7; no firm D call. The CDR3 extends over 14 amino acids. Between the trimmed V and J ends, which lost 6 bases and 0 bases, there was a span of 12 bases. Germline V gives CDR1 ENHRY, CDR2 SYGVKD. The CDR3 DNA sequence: TGTGCCATCAGCCGCGGAGACACCTCCTACGAGCAGTACTTC. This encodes CAISRGDTSYEQYF.

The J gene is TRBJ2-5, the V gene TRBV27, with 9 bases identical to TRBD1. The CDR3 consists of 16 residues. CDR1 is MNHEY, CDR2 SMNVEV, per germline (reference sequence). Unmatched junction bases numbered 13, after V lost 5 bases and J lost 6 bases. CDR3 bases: TGTGCCAGCAGTACTCCCGGACAGGGGAGCCGGAAGACCCAGTACTTC. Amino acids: CASSTPGQGSRKTQYF.

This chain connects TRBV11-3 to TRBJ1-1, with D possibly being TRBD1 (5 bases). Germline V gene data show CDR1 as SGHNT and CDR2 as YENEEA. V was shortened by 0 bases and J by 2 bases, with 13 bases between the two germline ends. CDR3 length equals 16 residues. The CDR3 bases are TGTGCCAGCAGCTTAGAGGGGCCCCCTGGAAACACTGAAGCTTTCTTT. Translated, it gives CASSLEGPPGNTEAFF.

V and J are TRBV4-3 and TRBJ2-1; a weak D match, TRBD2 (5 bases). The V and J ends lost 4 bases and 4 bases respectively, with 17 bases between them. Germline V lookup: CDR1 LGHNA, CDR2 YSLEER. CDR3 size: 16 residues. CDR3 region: CASSRKEEGKYNEQFF. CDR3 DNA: TGCGCCAGCAGCCGAAAGGAGGAAGGGAAATACAATGAGCAGTTCTTC.

DNA of the CDR3: TGTGCCAGCAGTCCGGGACAGGCCGTAAGCGGGCAGTACTTC. Translation: CASSPGQAVSGQYF. The V and J genes are TRBV28 and TRBJ2-7; 8 bases match TRBD1. This CDR3 spans 14 amino acids. CDR1 is MDHEN, CDR2 SYDVKM, per germline. The J segment lost 9 bases and the V segment lost 5 bases, leaving 12 bases of the junction unmatched. The variable domain in full, completed from reference TRBV28 and TRBJ2-7, reads DVKVTQSSRYLVKRTGEKVFLECVQDMDHENMFWYRQDPGLGLRLIYFSYDVKMKEKGDIPEGYSVSREKKERFSLILESASTNQTSMYLCASSPGQAVSGQYFGPGTRLTVT.

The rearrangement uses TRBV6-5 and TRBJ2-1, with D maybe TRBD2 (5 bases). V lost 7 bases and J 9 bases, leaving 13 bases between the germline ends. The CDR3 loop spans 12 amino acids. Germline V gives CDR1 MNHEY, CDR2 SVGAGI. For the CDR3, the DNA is TGTGCCAGCACCCGACGCGGAGGTGAGCAGTTCTTC. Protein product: CASTRRGGEQFF.

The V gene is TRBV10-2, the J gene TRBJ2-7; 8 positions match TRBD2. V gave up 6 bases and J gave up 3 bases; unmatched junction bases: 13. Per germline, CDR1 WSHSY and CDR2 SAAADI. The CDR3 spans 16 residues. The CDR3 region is CASSPGVAGIGYEQYF. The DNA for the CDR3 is TGCGCCAGCAGCCCGGGGGTAGCGGGGATAGGCTACGAGCAGTACTTC.

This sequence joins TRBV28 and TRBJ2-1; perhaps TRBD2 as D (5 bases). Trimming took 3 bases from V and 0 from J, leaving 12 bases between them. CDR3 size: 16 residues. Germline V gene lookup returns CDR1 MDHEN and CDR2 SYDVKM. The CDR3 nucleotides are TGTGCCAGCAGTTTGGTCCTTGGGAGCTCCTACAATGAGCAGTTCTTC. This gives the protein CASSLVLGSSYNEQFF.

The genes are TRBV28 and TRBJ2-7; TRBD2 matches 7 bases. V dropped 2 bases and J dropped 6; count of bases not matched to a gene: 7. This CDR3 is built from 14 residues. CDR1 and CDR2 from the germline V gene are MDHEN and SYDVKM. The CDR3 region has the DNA TGTGCCAGCAGTTTAGTCGGGGGGTCATCCGAGCAGTACTTC. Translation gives CASSLVGGSSEQYF.

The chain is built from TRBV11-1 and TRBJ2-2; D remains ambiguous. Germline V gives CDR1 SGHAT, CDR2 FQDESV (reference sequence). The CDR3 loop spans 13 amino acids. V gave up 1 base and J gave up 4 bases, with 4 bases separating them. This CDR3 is CASSLGTTGELFF. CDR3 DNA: TGTGCCAGCAGCTTAGGGACCACCGGGGAGCTGTTTTTT. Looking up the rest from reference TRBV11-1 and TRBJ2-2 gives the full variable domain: EAEVAQSPRYKITEKSQAVAFWCDPISGHATLYWYRQILGQGPELLVQFQDESVVDDSQLPKDRFSAERLKGVDSTLKIQPAELGDSAMYLCASSLGTTGELFFGEGSRLTVL.